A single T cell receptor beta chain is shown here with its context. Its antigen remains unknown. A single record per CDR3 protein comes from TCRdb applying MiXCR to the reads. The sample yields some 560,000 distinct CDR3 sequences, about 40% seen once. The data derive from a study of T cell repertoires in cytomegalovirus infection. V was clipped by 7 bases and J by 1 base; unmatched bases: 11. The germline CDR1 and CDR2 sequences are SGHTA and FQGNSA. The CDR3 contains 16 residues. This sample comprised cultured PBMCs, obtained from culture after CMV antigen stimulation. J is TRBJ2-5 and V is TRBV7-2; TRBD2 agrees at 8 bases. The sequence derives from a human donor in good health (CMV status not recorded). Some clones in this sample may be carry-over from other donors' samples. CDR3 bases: TGTGCCAGCAACTACGCTTCGGGACTAGGCCAAGAGACCCAGTACTTC. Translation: CASNYASGLGQETQYF.